This T cell receptor beta chain is from a study of regulatory T cells in long-lasting Graves disease. Time point of the sample: newly diagnosed GD, antithyroid drugs for less than 3 months. RNA isolated from PBMCs was used to make the TCR library. For TCR beta, libraries came from iRepertoire HTBI primers and Arm-PCR of CDR3 regions. Each CDR3 protein gets one entry after TCRdb re-called the multiplex PCR reads with MiXCR. Of 350,000 to 450,000 distinct CDR3 sequences detected, roughly 15% appear once; the ten largest clones hold about 8.3%. The germline V gene encodes CDR1 LGHNT and CDR2 FRNRAP. This CDR3 has 15 residues. The V gene lost 0 bases and the J gene lost 2 bases, with 10 bases spanning the gap. In this sample, this clonotype turned up many times. The same sample was also used in a study of T cells in Graves' hyperthyroidism and ophthalmopathy.

Here the sequenced sample was peripheral blood mononuclear cells (PBMCs), taken at new diagnosis, from a patient treated with antithyroid drugs. The sequence was collected from a woman aged 40 to 50 with Graves disease. The rearrangement joins TRBV12-5 to TRBJ1-2; D not resolved. CDR3 amino acids: CASGLVRGGNYGYTF. The CDR3 nucleotides are TGTGCTAGTGGTTTGGTACGGGGAGGGAACTATGGCTACACCTTC.